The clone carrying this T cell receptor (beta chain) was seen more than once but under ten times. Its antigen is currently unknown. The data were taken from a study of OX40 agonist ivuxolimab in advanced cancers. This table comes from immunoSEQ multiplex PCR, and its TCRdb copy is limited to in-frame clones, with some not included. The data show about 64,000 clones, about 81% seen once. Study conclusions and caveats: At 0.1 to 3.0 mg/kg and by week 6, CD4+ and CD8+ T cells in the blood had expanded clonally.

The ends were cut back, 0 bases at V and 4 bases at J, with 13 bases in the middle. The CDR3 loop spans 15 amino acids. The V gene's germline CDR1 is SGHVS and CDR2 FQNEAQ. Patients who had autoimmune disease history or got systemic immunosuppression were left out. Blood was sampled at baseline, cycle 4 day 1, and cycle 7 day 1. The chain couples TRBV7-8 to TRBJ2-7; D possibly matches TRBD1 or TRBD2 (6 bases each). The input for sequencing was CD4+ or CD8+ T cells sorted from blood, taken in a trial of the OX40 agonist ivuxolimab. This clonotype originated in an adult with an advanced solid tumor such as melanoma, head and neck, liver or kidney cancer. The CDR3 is CASSLARKGGYEQYF. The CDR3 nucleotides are TGTGCCAGCAGCTTAGCGCGTAAGGGGGGATACGAGCAGTACTTC.